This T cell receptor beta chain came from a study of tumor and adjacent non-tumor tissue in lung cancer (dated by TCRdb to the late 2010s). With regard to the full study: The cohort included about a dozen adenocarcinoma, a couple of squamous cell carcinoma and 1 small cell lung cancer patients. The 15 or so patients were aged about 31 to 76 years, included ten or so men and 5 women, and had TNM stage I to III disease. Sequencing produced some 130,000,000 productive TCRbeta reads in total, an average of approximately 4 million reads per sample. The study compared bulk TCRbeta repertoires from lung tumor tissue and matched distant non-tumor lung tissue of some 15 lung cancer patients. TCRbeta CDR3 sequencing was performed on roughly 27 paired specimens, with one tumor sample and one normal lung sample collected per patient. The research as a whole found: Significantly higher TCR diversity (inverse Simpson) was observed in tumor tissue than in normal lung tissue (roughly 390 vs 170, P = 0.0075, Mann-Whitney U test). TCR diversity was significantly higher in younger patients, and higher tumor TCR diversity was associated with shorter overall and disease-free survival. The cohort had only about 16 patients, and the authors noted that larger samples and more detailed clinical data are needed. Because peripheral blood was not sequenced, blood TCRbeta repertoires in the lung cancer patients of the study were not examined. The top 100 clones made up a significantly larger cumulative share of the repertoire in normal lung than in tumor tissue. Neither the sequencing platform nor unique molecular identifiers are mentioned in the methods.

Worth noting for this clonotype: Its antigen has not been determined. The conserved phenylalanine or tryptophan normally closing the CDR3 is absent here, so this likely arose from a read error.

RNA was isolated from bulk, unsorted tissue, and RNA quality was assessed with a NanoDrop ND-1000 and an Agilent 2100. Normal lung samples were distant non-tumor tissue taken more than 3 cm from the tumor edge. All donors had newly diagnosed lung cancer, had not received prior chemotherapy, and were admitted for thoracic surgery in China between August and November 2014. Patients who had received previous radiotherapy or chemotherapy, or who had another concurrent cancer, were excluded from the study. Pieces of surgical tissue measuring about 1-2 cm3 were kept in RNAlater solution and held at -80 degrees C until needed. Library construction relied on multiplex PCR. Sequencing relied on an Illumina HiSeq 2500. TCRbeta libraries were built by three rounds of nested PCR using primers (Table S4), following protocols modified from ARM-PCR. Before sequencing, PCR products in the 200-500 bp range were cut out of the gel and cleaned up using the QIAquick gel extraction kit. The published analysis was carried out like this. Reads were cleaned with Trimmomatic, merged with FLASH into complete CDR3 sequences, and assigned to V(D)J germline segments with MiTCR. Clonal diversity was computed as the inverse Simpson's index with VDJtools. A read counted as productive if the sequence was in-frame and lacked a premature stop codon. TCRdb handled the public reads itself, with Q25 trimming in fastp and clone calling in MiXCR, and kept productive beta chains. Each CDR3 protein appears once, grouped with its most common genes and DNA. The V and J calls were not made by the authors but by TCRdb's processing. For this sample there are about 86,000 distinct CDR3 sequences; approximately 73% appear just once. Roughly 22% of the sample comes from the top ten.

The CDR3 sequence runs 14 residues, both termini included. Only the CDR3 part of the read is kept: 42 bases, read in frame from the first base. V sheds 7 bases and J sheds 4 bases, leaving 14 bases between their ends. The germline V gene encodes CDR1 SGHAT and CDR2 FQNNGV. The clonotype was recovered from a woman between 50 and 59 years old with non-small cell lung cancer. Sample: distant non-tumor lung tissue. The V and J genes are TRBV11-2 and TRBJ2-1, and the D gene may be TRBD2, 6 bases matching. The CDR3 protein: CASTVSGIYNEQFS. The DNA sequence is TGTGCCAGCACTGTTAGCGGTATTTACAATGAGCAGTTCTCC.